The 2 T cell receptor beta chains below come from one sample, sequenced in a study of shared clonotypes between healthy human individuals. Naive CD8 cells lacked CD45RO and underwent positive selection for CCR7, leaving out terminally differentiated effector memory CD45RA+ cells. TCRdb's table, derived via immunoSEQ multiplex PCR, lists solely in-frame clones and lacks some. The repertoire holds around 620,000 clones, with 95% as singletons. The sequencing sample was made of naive CD8+ T cells sorted from blood. The source is a woman aged 25-40 years in good health.

The V gene is TRBV27, the J gene TRBJ2-1; 7 bases are a match to TRBD2. The V and J ends lost 3 bases and 1 base, in that order; junction bases with no gene match: 3. The germline V gene encodes CDR1 MNHEY and CDR2 SMNVEV (reference sequence). CDR3 length: 15 amino acids. Written as DNA, the CDR3 is TGTGCCAGCAGTTTCGGCGGGAGATCCTACAATGAGCAGTTCTTC. Its protein product is CASSFGGRSYNEQFF.

V and J are TRBV5-5 and TRBJ1-4; TRBD1 aligns across 8 bases. The CDR3 consists of 15 residues. The germline V gene has CDR1 SGHKS and CDR2 YYEKEE (reference sequence). With V trimmed by 4 bases and J by 5 bases, 7 bases remained unmatched. CDR3 in DNA: TGTGCCAGCAGCGTGACAGGGGTCACCAATGAAAAACTGTTTTTT. Translation gives CASSVTGVTNEKLFF.